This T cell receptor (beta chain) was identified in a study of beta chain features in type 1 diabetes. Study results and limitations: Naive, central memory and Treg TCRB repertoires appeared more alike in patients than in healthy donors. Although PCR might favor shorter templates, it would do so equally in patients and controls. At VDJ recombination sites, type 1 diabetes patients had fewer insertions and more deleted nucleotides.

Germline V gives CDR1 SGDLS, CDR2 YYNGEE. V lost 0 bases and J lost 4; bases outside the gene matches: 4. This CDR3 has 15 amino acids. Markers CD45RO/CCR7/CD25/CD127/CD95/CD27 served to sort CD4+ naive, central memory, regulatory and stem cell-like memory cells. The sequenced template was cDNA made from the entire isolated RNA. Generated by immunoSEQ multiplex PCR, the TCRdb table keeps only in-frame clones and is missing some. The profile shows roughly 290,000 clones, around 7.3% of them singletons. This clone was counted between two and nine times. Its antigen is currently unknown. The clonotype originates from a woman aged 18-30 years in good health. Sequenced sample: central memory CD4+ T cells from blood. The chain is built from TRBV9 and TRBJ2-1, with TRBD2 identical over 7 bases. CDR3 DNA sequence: TGTGCCAGCAGCGTAGCGGAGGGAGGGTACAATGAGCAGTTCTTC. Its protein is CASSVAEGGYNEQFF.